Presented here are 6 T cell receptor beta chains from one specimen sequenced in a study of blood T cell repertoires in COVID-19. The method was immunoSEQ multiplex PCR; TCRdb's version includes in-frame clones alone and lacks a portion of them. Of more than 200,000 clones listed, around 82% are singletons. What was sequenced was PBMCs or T cells enriched from blood (not recorded which). The receptors come from a young man with acute COVID-19.

This chain links TRBV3-1 (or the pseudogene TRBV3-2) with TRBJ2-3; possibly TRBD2 for D (7 bases). The CDR3 runs 16 residues. Germline V gene sequence: CDR1 LGHDT, CDR2 YNNKEL (reference sequence). Trimming removed 0 bases from V and 0 bases from J, with 10 bases in between. DNA for the CDR3: TGTGCCAGCAGCCAAGATCGGGGGGCCAGCACAGATACGCAGTATTTT. This translates into CASSQDRGASTDTQYF.

This clone was found once. This rearrangement joins TRBV3-1 (or the pseudogene TRBV3-2) to TRBJ1-1; 9 bases map to TRBD1. This CDR3 is 13 amino acids long. Trimming took 1 base from V and 10 from J; bases not matched to a gene: 4. Germline V gene sequence: CDR1 LGHDT, CDR2 YNNKEL (reference sequence). The CDR3 is CASSQAETGGAFF. CDR3 nucleotides: TGTGCCAGCAGCCAAGCCGAGACAGGGGGAGCTTTCTTT.

This rearrangement joins TRBV29-1 to TRBJ1-1, with D possibly being TRBD1 (5 bases). The CDR3 extends over 15 amino acids. In germline, CDR1 is SQVTM, CDR2 ANQGSEA. With 3 bases removed from V and 3 bases from J, the gap between germline ends came to 17 bases. In DNA form, the CDR3 reads TGCAGCGTTGATGGACTTAGCGGGGCCGACACTGAAGCTTTCTTT. Amino acids: CSVDGLSGADTEAFF. Using reference TRBV29-1 and TRBJ1-1 for the parts outside the CDR3, the full variable domain is SAVISQKPSRDICQRGTSLTIQCQVDSQVTMMFWYRQQPGQSLTLIATANQGSEATYESGFVIDKFPISRPNLTFSTLTVSNMSPEDSSIYLCSVDGLSGADTEAFFGQGTRLTVV.

V and J are TRBV9 and TRBJ1-1; tentative D call: TRBD1 (5 bases). The germline gives CDR1 SGDLS, CDR2 YYNGEE. The CDR3 consists of 15 residues. V was shortened by 0 bases and J by 4 bases, with 13 bases between the two germline ends. The DNA for the CDR3 is TGTGCCAGCAGCGTAGCAGGGTTGGGGATCACTGAAGCTTTCTTT. Its translation: CASSVAGLGITEAFF.

The gene calls are TRBV19 and TRBJ1-5, with D perhaps matching TRBD1 (6 bases). This CDR3 comprises 14 residues. V dropped 5 bases and J dropped 1 base, with 9 bases sitting between them. Germline V CDR1 and CDR2: LNHDA, SQIVND (reference sequence). This chain's CDR3 is CASSVTGSNQPQHF. CDR3 in DNA: TGTGCCAGTAGTGTCACAGGGAGCAATCAGCCCCAGCATTTT.

V usage is TRBV2 and J usage is TRBJ1-3, with D possibly TRBD1 on 6 matching bases. Germline CDR1 SNHLY, CDR2 FYNNEI. The CDR3 is made up of 14 amino acids. Between the trimmed V and J ends, which lost 6 bases and 0 bases, there was a span of 9 bases. The chain's CDR3 is CASSRDISGNTIYF. The CDR3 bases are TGTGCCAGCAGCCGGGACATCTCTGGAAACACCATATATTTT.